The 27 T cell receptor beta chains below were found in one sample sequenced in a study of liver allograft versus peripheral blood T cells. In the study overall: A comparison was made between T cell receptor repertoires in transplanted livers and those in recipients' peripheral blood.

TCRdb reanalysed the reads using MiXCR and keeps one entry per CDR3 protein. The sample comprises approximately 9,000 distinct CDR3 sequences, approximately 18% of which are singletons, and about 25% rests with the top ten. These receptors were collected from a human patient who had a liver transplant. The T cells may partly be graft donor cells.

The chain uses TRBV6-2 or TRBV6-3 and TRBJ1-1, with a possible D match to TRBD1 (6 bases). Germline loops: CDR1 MNHEY, CDR2 SVGEGT. V lost 7 bases to trimming and J lost 2 bases, with 14 bases between them. The CDR3 sequence is 14 residues long. CDR3 bases: TGTGCCAGCACCAAAGGACAGTTAAACACTGAAGCTTTCTTT. Its translation: CASTKGQLNTEAFF.

This clonotype was counted once. The genes are TRBV5-6 and TRBJ2-1; D perhaps matches TRBD2 (6 bases). V lost 3 bases to trimming and J lost 5 bases, with 18 bases between them. The CDR3 has 16 residues. Germline assignment: CDR1 SGHDT and CDR2 YYEEEE. The CDR3 loop reads CASSSLTGGSNNEQFF. CDR3 nucleotide sequence: TGTGCCAGCAGCTCCCTGACTGGGGGGTCTAACAATGAGCAGTTCTTC.

The gene calls are TRBV10-2 and TRBJ1-3; no firm D call. Trimming removed 6 bases at V and 2 bases at J, with 8 bases between. The CDR3 consists of 13 residues. Per the germline V gene, CDR1 is WSHSY and CDR2 is SAAADI. The CDR3 loop is CASRRGTGNTIYF. The CDR3 nucleotides read TGCGCCAGCAGACGAGGGACTGGAAACACCATATATTTT.

The chain employs TRBV9 and TRBJ2-1, with a weak D call TRBD2 (5 bases). CDR3 length: 15 residues. Germline V gene lookup returns CDR1 SGDLS and CDR2 YYNGEE. V was trimmed by 4 bases and J by 2 bases, leaving 13 bases between them. This CDR3 reads CASSRSGKPYNEQFF. CDR3 DNA: TGTGCCAGCAGCCGATCGGGGAAACCCTACAATGAGCAGTTCTTC.

The chain has TRBV6-5 and TRBJ1-2, with D possibly TRBD1 on 6 matching bases. The CDR3 consists of 13 residues. V dropped 7 bases and J dropped 4 bases, with 13 bases sitting between them. Per the germline V gene, CDR1 is MNHEY and CDR2 is SVGAGI. CDR3 sequence reads: CASTDRCCYGYTF. The CDR3 region has the DNA TGTGCCAGCACCGACAGGTGCTGCTATGGCTACACCTTC.

This clonotype was seen a handful of times. The chain combines TRBV6-5 with TRBJ2-1, with D tentatively TRBD2 (5 bases). CDR1 and CDR2 from the germline V gene are MNHEY and SVGAGI. V lost 6 bases to trimming and J lost 10 bases, with 10 bases between them. The CDR3 length is 11 residues. CDR3 DNA: TGTGCCAGCAGCGAGGGTGCGGAGCAGTTCTTC. Amino acids: CASSEGAEQFF.

This chain connects TRBV4-2 to TRBJ1-1; 7 bases are shared with TRBD1. Trimming took 5 bases from V and 3 from J; bases not matched to a gene: 9. This CDR3 is 15 amino acids long. Germline-derived CDR1 and CDR2 are LGHNA and YNFKEQ. Written as DNA, the CDR3 is TGTGCCAGCAGCAACACACAGGGGCCGGACACTGAAGCTTTCTTT. Translated, it gives CASSNTQGPDTEAFF.

This clonotype is medium-sized. The chain recombines TRBV7-3 with TRBJ2-7, with 8 nucleotides matching TRBD1. Germline trimming cut 1 base from V and 6 bases from J; bases unmatched to any gene: 5. The CDR3 loop spans 14 amino acids. Germline V gene lookup returns CDR1 SGHTA and CDR2 FQGTGA. The CDR3 loop reads CASSLSGQGSEQYF. The CDR3 DNA follows: TGTGCCAGCAGCTTAAGTGGACAGGGCTCCGAGCAGTACTTC. Complete variable domain (other parts from reference TRBV7-3 and TRBJ2-7): GAGVSQTPSNKVTEKGKYVELRCDPISGHTALYWYRQSLGQGPEFLIYFQGTGAADDSGLPNDRFFAVRPEGSVSTLKIQRTERGDSAVYLCASSLSGQGSEQYFGPGTRLTVT.

This clonotype occurred many times. The chain couples TRBV9 to TRBJ1-4; no definite D call. The V and J ends lost 0 bases and 10 bases respectively, with 7 bases between them. Germline V lookup: CDR1 SGDLS, CDR2 YYNGEE. CDR3 length equals 12 residues. The CDR3 DNA sequence: TGTGCCAGCAGCGTAGGTGAAGGAAAACTGTTTTTT. Amino acids: CASSVGEGKLFF.

This clonotype counts as medium-sized. The chain carries TRBV27 and TRBJ1-2, with a weak D call TRBD1 (5 bases). Deletions cut 7 bases from V and 4 bases from J, with 13 bases between. CDR1 is MNHEY, CDR2 SMNVEV, per germline (reference sequence). CDR3 size: 13 residues. The CDR3 coding sequence is TGTGCCAGCAAAGGGGCTGAAGGCTATGGCTACACCTTC. It specifies CASKGAEGYGYTF.

The chain couples TRBV11-2 to TRBJ2-2; no definite D call. Germline loops: CDR1 SGHAT, CDR2 FQNNGV. The CDR3 is made up of 14 amino acids. V was cut by 1 base and J by 1 base, with 4 bases left in between. The CDR3: CASSLVRNTGELFF. CDR3 sequence (DNA): TGTGCCAGCAGCTTAGTGAGGAACACCGGGGAGCTGTTTTTT.

This clonotype is medium-sized by share. The CDR3 protein is CASSPGQGFGYTF. The CDR3 DNA sequence: TGTGCCAGTAGTCCTGGACAGGGTTTTGGCTACACCTTC. The chain couples TRBV19 to TRBJ1-2, with 8 nucleotides matching TRBD1. Germline-derived CDR1 and CDR2 are LNHDA and SQIVND (reference sequence). V was clipped by 5 bases and J by 7 bases; unmatched bases: 6. CDR3 length: 13 amino acids.

This clonotype qualifies as medium-sized. The V and J genes are TRBV27 and TRBJ1-5; D is perhaps TRBD1 (5 bases). The V end was cut by 4 bases, the J end by 2 bases, with 9 bases between. CDR1 is MNHEY, CDR2 SMNVEV, per germline (reference sequence). The length of the CDR3 is 14 residues. CDR3: CASSSDTGNQPQHF. The CDR3, as DNA: TGTGCCAGCAGTTCGGACACTGGCAATCAGCCCCAGCATTTT.

The V gene is TRBV9, the J gene TRBJ1-3, with D unresolved. CDR1 SGDLS and CDR2 YYNGEE come from the germline V gene. CDR3 length: 11 residues. Trimming left V 10 bases short and J 4 bases short, with 9 bases between. The CDR3 sequence is CASGGGNTIYF. Here the CDR3 DNA reads TGTGCCTCGGGAGGGGGAAACACCATATATTTT.

About this clonotype: This could be a read error, since a much larger clone is one nucleotide away. The V gene is TRBV6-5, the J gene TRBJ1-1; D is ambiguous. CDR1 MNHEY and CDR2 SVGAGI come from the germline V gene. This CDR3 spans 14 amino acids. Trimming took off 6 bases at V and 1 base at J, with 12 bases between the two ends. DNA for the CDR3: TGTGCCAGCAGCTTGGCCCGGAAGAACACTGAAGCTTTCTTT. Residues: CASSLARKNTEAFF.

The rearrangement uses TRBV7-9 and TRBJ1-6; D is ambiguous. Germline CDR1 SEHNR, CDR2 FQNEAQ (reference sequence). V was cut by 1 base and J by 0 bases, with 16 bases left in between. The length of the CDR3 is 19 residues. CDR3 bases: TGTGCCAGCAGCTTAGACGGGAGCCTCCTAAGCTCCTATAATTCACCCCTCCACTTT. This gives the protein CASSLDGSLLSSYNSPLHF.

The table lists this clonotype with many counts. The J gene is TRBJ1-1, the V gene TRBV6-5; 8 bases line up with TRBD1. V trimming: 4 bases; J trimming: 0 bases; junction bases outside the gene matches: 4. Germline CDR1 reads MNHEY; CDR2 reads SVGAGI. There are 15 residues in the CDR3. The chain's CDR3 is CASSFRDRLNTEAFF. The CDR3 DNA is TGTGCCAGCAGTTTTCGGGACAGGTTGAACACTGAAGCTTTCTTT.

The genes are TRBV6-6 and TRBJ1-5; 9 bases agree with TRBD1. Looked up from germline, CDR1 is MNHNY and CDR2 is SVGAGI (reference sequence). The CDR3 has 16 residues. V dropped 2 bases and J dropped 7; count of bases not matched to a gene: 9. CDR3 sequence reads: CASSYPPTGGRQPQHF. The CDR3 DNA is TGTGCCAGCAGTTACCCCCCCACAGGGGGCAGGCAGCCCCAGCATTTT.

V and J are TRBV7-9 and TRBJ2-7, with a tentative D call TRBD1 (6 bases). The CDR3 runs 13 residues. The V gene lost 7 bases and the J gene lost 0 bases, with 10 bases spanning the gap. Germline CDR1 reads SEHNR; CDR2 reads FQNEAQ (reference sequence). The CDR3 loop is CASISGVSYEQYF. CDR3 DNA sequence: TGTGCCAGCATCTCAGGGGTCTCCTACGAGCAGTACTTC. Full variable domain (outside the CDR3, taken from reference TRBV7-9 and TRBJ2-7): DTGVSQNPRHKITKRGQNVTFRCDPISEHNRLYWYRQTLGQGPEFLTYFQNEAQLEKSRLLSDRFSAERPKGSFSTLEIQRTEQGDSAMYLCASISGVSYEQYFGPGTRLTVT.

In this sample, this clonotype turned up a few times. The J gene is TRBJ1-3, the V gene TRBV5-4; 8 positions agree with TRBD1. The CDR3 covers 16 residues. Per the germline V gene, CDR1 is SGHNT and CDR2 is YYREEE (reference sequence). The V and J ends lost 2 bases and 4 bases, in that order; junction bases with no gene match: 8. The CDR3 spells CASSFGQGAAGNTIYF. CDR3 DNA sequence: TGTGCCAGCAGCTTTGGGCAGGGGGCGGCAGGAAACACCATATATTTT.

In its sample, this clonotype was seen a few times. The V call is TRBV27, the J call TRBJ2-7; D call uncertain. The CDR3 runs to 13 residues. V was trimmed by 2 bases and J by 0 bases, leaving 5 bases between them. Per germline, CDR1 MNHEY and CDR2 SMNVEV (reference sequence). The CDR3 spells CASSLKVSYEQYF. CDR3 nucleotides: TGTGCCAGCAGTTTAAAAGTCTCCTACGAGCAGTACTTC.

The V call is TRBV12-3 or TRBV12-4, the J call TRBJ1-5; D perhaps matches TRBD1 (5 bases). V lost 5 bases, J lost 0 bases, and 11 bases lay in between. This CDR3 comprises 15 residues. For the CDR3, the DNA is TGTGCCAGCAGTCAAGGGGTTACTAGCAATCAGCCCCAGCATTTT. As protein: CASSQGVTSNQPQHF.

By sample fraction, this clonotype is medium-sized. CDR3 sequence reads: CASYRTGGNTEAFF. CDR3 nucleotide sequence: TGTGCCAGCTACCGGACAGGGGGAAACACTGAAGCTTTCTTT. The chain links TRBV28 to TRBJ1-1; 10 nucleotides align to TRBD1. V lost 8 bases to trimming and J lost 2 bases; unmatched junction nucleotides: 5. Germline values: CDR1 MDHEN, CDR2 SYDVKM. The CDR3 length is 14 residues.

This clonotype came up a few times. The chain has TRBV6-1 and TRBJ2-3; 11 nucleotides align to TRBD2. The CDR3 is made up of 16 amino acids. The germline gives CDR1 MNHNS, CDR2 SASEGT. V lost 5 bases, J lost 5 bases, and 9 bases stayed unmatched. Written as DNA, the CDR3 is TGTGCCAGCAGTATACTCACTAGCGGGGGAAGAGATACGCAGTATTTT. Its protein is CASSILTSGGRDTQYF.

Comments on this clonotype: A clone one base away is much larger, so this may be a read error. The chain recombines TRBV10-3 with TRBJ2-7, with D uncertain. The CDR3 is 10 residues long. With 4 bases removed from V and 5 bases from J, the gap between germline ends came to 3 bases. Germline assignment: CDR1 ENHRY and CDR2 SYGVKD. CDR3 protein: CAISVNEQYF. CDR3 sequence (DNA): TGTGCCATCAGTGTAAACGAGCAGTACTTC.

This clonotype ranks as medium-sized. The rearrangement uses TRBV13 and TRBJ2-2; 8 positions agree with TRBD1. This CDR3 contains 16 residues. CDR1 is PRHDT, CDR2 FYEKMQ, per germline (reference sequence). Germline trimming cut 0 bases from V and 7 bases from J; bases unmatched to any gene: 7. The CDR3 nucleotides read TGTGCCAGCAGCTTAGGAGGGACAGGCCTAGGCGGGGAGCTGTTTTTT. This sequence encodes CASSLGGTGLGGELFF.

The chain uses TRBV10-3 and TRBJ1-5; perhaps TRBD1 as D (6 bases). V lost 3 bases and J 2 bases, leaving 20 bases between the germline ends. CDR1 is ENHRY and CDR2 is SYGVKD in the germline V gene. This CDR3 has 18 amino acids. Written as DNA, the CDR3 is TGTGCCATCAGTGAACGGGGGGCCAGGGGCATAGGCAATCAGCCCCAGCATTTT. Encoded protein: CAISERGARGIGNQPQHF.